The source of this T cell receptor beta chain is a study of blood T cell repertoires in COVID-19. At the level of the study: Sources were T cells, B-cell-depleted T cells, or PBMCs; the material itself was cDNA or gDNA.

Authors' data handling: By means of reference gene primer amplification, nucleated cell counts were estimated. The repertoire was sequenced with immunoSEQ multiplex PCR; TCRdb's copy has only in-frame clones and lacks some. V and J calls and clone size follow that table, whereas D and trimming were derived from the DNA. Of a few hundred thousand clones in the sample, 75% to 85% are singletons; the top ten hold approximately 10%. This CDR3 contains 17 residues. Per the germline V gene, CDR1 is PRHDT and CDR2 is FYEKMQ (reference sequence). Trimming stripped 5 bases from V and 0 bases from J, with 17 bases between.

The material sequenced was peripheral blood. The V gene is TRBV13, the J gene TRBJ2-1; D is unclear. This TCR came from a man over 45 with active or convalescent COVID-19. The CDR3 sequence is CASSTAGFRDSYNEQFF. The CDR3 DNA reads TGTGCCAGCAGCACGGCCGGGTTCCGTGACTCCTACAATGAGCAGTTCTTC.